Listed below are T cell receptor beta chains from one sample, sequenced in a study of T cells after posttransplantation cyclophosphamide. Measured with immunoSEQ multiplex PCR; TCRdb has only the in-frame clones, and not every one. The repertoire holds about 10,000 clones, roughly four fifths seen once, with around 16% in the top ten. The source was PBMCs, collected roughly 1,900 days after a stem cell transplant with posttransplant cyclophosphamide. These receptor sequences come from a female patient aged 40 to 50 who received an allogeneic stem cell transplant from a related donor, was CMV-positive, and had no GVHD. Part of the T cells may come from the graft donor. CDR3s include the opening cysteine and the closing phenylalanine or tryptophan. Each record gives: V gene, CDR3 length, D gene, clone size, J gene, CDR3 DNA, CDR3 protein. The D gene is left open where the match is weak. Clone size is shown for a subset of rows, as once, few, many or a class of expanded clone.

v_call: TRBV19; cdr3_length: 13; d_call: .; clone_size: .; j_call: TRBJ2-5; cdr3_nt: TGTGCCAGTAGTCCCGGCGCCAGCGGGACCCAGTACTTC; cdr3_aa: CASSPGASGTQYF
v_call: TRBV10-3; cdr3_length: 14; d_call: TRBD1; clone_size: .; j_call: TRBJ2-3; cdr3_nt: TGTGCCATCAGTGAGGGACAGGTTGCAGATACGCAGTATTTT; cdr3_aa: CAISEGQVADTQYF
v_call: TRBV14; cdr3_length: 13; d_call: .; clone_size: .; j_call: TRBJ2-7; cdr3_nt: TGTGCCAGCAGCTCTCAGGGGTCCTACGAGCAGTACTTC; cdr3_aa: CASSSQGSYEQYF
v_call: TRBV7-8; cdr3_length: 15; d_call: .; clone_size: .; j_call: TRBJ2-3; cdr3_nt: TGTGCCAGCAGCTTAGAAGTCGACTTCACAGATACGCAGTATTTT; cdr3_aa: CASSLEVDFTDTQYF
v_call: TRBV6-1; cdr3_length: 15; d_call: .; clone_size: .; j_call: TRBJ1-4; cdr3_nt: TGTGCCAGCTCGCCACGGGGGGGTACTAATGAAAAACTGTTTTTT; cdr3_aa: CASSPRGGTNEKLFF
v_call: TRBV6-5; cdr3_length: 13; d_call: .; clone_size: .; j_call: TRBJ1-2; cdr3_nt: TGTGCCAGCAGTTATTCAGAAGTATATGGCTACACCTTC; cdr3_aa: CASSYSEVYGYTF
v_call: TRBV7-6; cdr3_length: 13; d_call: .; clone_size: .; j_call: TRBJ2-7; cdr3_nt: TGTGCCAGCAGCCCCGGGACTTCCTACGAGCAGTACTTC; cdr3_aa: CASSPGTSYEQYF
v_call: TRBV6-6; cdr3_length: 16; d_call: TRBD1; clone_size: .; j_call: TRBJ1-6; cdr3_nt: TGTGCCAGCAGCTACCTACAGGGGGCCTATAATTCACCCCTCCACTTT; cdr3_aa: CASSYLQGAYNSPLHF
v_call: TRBV9; cdr3_length: 15; d_call: .; clone_size: .; j_call: TRBJ2-7; cdr3_nt: TGTGCCAGCAGCCCCTCTGGAGGGGCCCCCTACGAGCAGTACTTC; cdr3_aa: CASSPSGGAPYEQYF
v_call: TRBV7-9; cdr3_length: 13; d_call: .; clone_size: .; j_call: TRBJ2-7; cdr3_nt: TGTGCCAGCAGTATCGGCGGTATGAGTGAGCAGTACTTC; cdr3_aa: CASSIGGMSEQYF
v_call: TRBV19; cdr3_length: 16; d_call: .; clone_size: few; j_call: TRBJ1-5; cdr3_nt: TGTGCCAGTAGTACCCCTGGACAGTTGGAAAATCAGCCCCAGCATTTT; cdr3_aa: CASSTPGQLENQPQHF
v_call: TRBV7-9; cdr3_length: 16; d_call: TRBD1; clone_size: once; j_call: TRBJ1-4; cdr3_nt: TGTGCCAGCAGCCCCCAGGCAGGGGGAGGAGGGGGAAAACTGTTTTTT; cdr3_aa: CASSPQAGGGGGKLFF
v_call: TRBV29-1; cdr3_length: 14; d_call: .; clone_size: .; j_call: TRBJ2-3; cdr3_nt: TGCAGCGGATCAACAGGGCAAAGCACAGATACGCAGTATTTT; cdr3_aa: CSGSTGQSTDTQYF
v_call: TRBV7-3; cdr3_length: 13; d_call: TRBD2; clone_size: .; j_call: TRBJ2-1; cdr3_nt: TGTGCCAGCAGCCCTGGGAGGGCCAATGAGCAGTTCTTC; cdr3_aa: CASSPGRANEQFF
v_call: TRBV27; cdr3_length: 15; d_call: .; clone_size: .; j_call: TRBJ2-6; cdr3_nt: TGTGCCAGCAGCCCGGACAGACAGTGGGCCAACGTCCTGACTTTC; cdr3_aa: CASSPDRQWANVLTF
v_call: TRBV9; cdr3_length: 15; d_call: TRBD1; clone_size: .; j_call: TRBJ1-5; cdr3_nt: TGTGCCAGCAGCAGGACAGGGGGCGGCAATCAGCCCCAGCATTTT; cdr3_aa: CASSRTGGGNQPQHF
v_call: TRBV7-2; cdr3_length: 12; d_call: .; clone_size: .; j_call: TRBJ2-3; cdr3_nt: TGTGCCAGCAGCCCCCAATTTGCAGCGCAGTATTTT; cdr3_aa: CASSPQFAAQYF
v_call: TRBV19; cdr3_length: 16; d_call: .; clone_size: .; j_call: TRBJ2-6; cdr3_nt: TGTGCCAGTAGTATAGGTACAGTCTCTGGGGCCAACGTCCTGACTTTC; cdr3_aa: CASSIGTVSGANVLTF
v_call: TRBV11-3; cdr3_length: 13; d_call: .; clone_size: .; j_call: TRBJ2-7; cdr3_nt: TGTGCCAGCAGCCCTGGGACACCATACGAGCAGTACTTC; cdr3_aa: CASSPGTPYEQYF
v_call: TRBV6-5; cdr3_length: 16; d_call: .; clone_size: .; j_call: TRBJ1-5; cdr3_nt: TGTGCCAGCAGTTACTCCGGAGGCCCTAACAATCAGCCCCAGCATTTT; cdr3_aa: CASSYSGGPNNQPQHF
v_call: TRBV7-6; cdr3_length: 15; d_call: .; clone_size: .; j_call: TRBJ2-7; cdr3_nt: TGTGCCAGCAGCTTAGGAGGGACACTGTCCTACGAGCAGTACTTC; cdr3_aa: CASSLGGTLSYEQYF
v_call: TRBV29-1; cdr3_length: 16; d_call: TRBD2; clone_size: .; j_call: TRBJ2-5; cdr3_nt: TGCATCCCTAACAAGCGGGGGCCCAAAGTGCGAGAGACCCAGTACTTC; cdr3_aa: CIPNKRGPKVRETQYF
v_call: TRBV4-2; cdr3_length: 18; d_call: TRBD2; clone_size: .; j_call: TRBJ2-5; cdr3_nt: TGTGCCAGCAGCCAAGAAGGGAATGTGGCGGGGGGGCGGGAGACCCAGTACTTC; cdr3_aa: CASSQEGNVAGGRETQYF
v_call: TRBV19; cdr3_length: 14; d_call: .; clone_size: .; j_call: TRBJ1-1; cdr3_nt: TGTGCCAGTAGGACGGGACATCCGAACACTGAAGCTTTCTTT; cdr3_aa: CASRTGHPNTEAFF
v_call: TRBV5-1; cdr3_length: 15; d_call: .; clone_size: once; j_call: TRBJ2-3; cdr3_nt: TGCGCCAGCAGCTTGGAACATCCGAGCACAGATACGCAGTATTTT; cdr3_aa: CASSLEHPSTDTQYF
v_call: TRBV5-5; cdr3_length: 14; d_call: .; clone_size: once; j_call: TRBJ1-2; cdr3_nt: TGTGCCAGCACCGACCAGGGGTTAAACTATGGCTACACCTTC; cdr3_aa: CASTDQGLNYGYTF
v_call: TRBV7-3; cdr3_length: 12; d_call: TRBD1; clone_size: few; j_call: TRBJ1-2; cdr3_nt: TGTGCCAGCAGTGACAGGGGATACGGCTACACCTTC; cdr3_aa: CASSDRGYGYTF
v_call: TRBV28; cdr3_length: 14; d_call: .; clone_size: few; j_call: TRBJ1-5; cdr3_nt: TGTGCCAGCAGGAGGCCTTTATTCAATCAGCCCCAGCATTTT; cdr3_aa: CASRRPLFNQPQHF
v_call: TRBV6-5; cdr3_length: 13; d_call: .; clone_size: .; j_call: TRBJ1-2; cdr3_nt: TGTGCCAGCAGACCAACAGGGATCTATGGCTACACCTTC; cdr3_aa: CASRPTGIYGYTF
v_call: TRBV5-5; cdr3_length: 14; d_call: .; clone_size: .; j_call: TRBJ1-1; cdr3_nt: TGTGCCAGCATCAAAAGGGGCATGGTAACTGAAGCTTTCTTT; cdr3_aa: CASIKRGMVTEAFF
v_call: TRBV11-2; cdr3_length: 18; d_call: TRBD1; clone_size: .; j_call: TRBJ1-6; cdr3_nt: TGTGCCAGCAGCTTACGGACCAGGGGGTCCTCCTATAATTCACCCCTCCACTTT; cdr3_aa: CASSLRTRGSSYNSPLHF
v_call: TRBV7-9; cdr3_length: 16; d_call: .; clone_size: .; j_call: TRBJ1-3; cdr3_nt: TGTGCCAGCAGCACCGGACACCTGAGCTCTGGAAACACCATATATTTT; cdr3_aa: CASSTGHLSSGNTIYF
v_call: TRBV7-9; cdr3_length: 16; d_call: .; clone_size: .; j_call: TRBJ1-3; cdr3_nt: TGTGCCAGCAGCACCCGAGGGGGTAGGCTGCTAAACACCATATATTTT; cdr3_aa: CASSTRGGRLLNTIYF
v_call: TRBV18; cdr3_length: 14; d_call: .; clone_size: .; j_call: TRBJ2-5; cdr3_nt: TGTGCCAGCTCGATTGGGGGCCCCAGGGAGACCCAGTACTTC; cdr3_aa: CASSIGGPRETQYF
v_call: TRBV28; cdr3_length: 17; d_call: .; clone_size: .; j_call: TRBJ2-2; cdr3_nt: TGTGCCAGCAGTTTTCCGGGACAACTAGCGAACACCGGGGAGCTGTTTTTT; cdr3_aa: CASSFPGQLANTGELFF
v_call: TRBV2; cdr3_length: 17; d_call: TRBD1; clone_size: .; j_call: TRBJ1-5; cdr3_nt: TGTGCCAGACGGGACAGGGTAAGGTGGCCCTCAAATCAGCCCCAGCATTTT; cdr3_aa: CARRDRVRWPSNQPQHF
v_call: TRBV7-9; cdr3_length: 16; d_call: .; clone_size: .; j_call: TRBJ2-1; cdr3_nt: TGTGCCAGCAGCCTCGGGTGGCAAGAGTCCTACAATGAGCAGTTCTTC; cdr3_aa: CASSLGWQESYNEQFF
v_call: TRBV5-6; cdr3_length: 16; d_call: TRBD2; clone_size: .; j_call: TRBJ2-1; cdr3_nt: TGTGCCAGCAGCTTGGCACCTAGCGGGGGACACAATGAGCAGTTCTTC; cdr3_aa: CASSLAPSGGHNEQFF
v_call: TRBV15; cdr3_length: 13; d_call: TRBD2; clone_size: .; j_call: TRBJ2-3; cdr3_nt: TGTGCCACGACTAGCGGGGGACGAGATACGCAGTATTTT; cdr3_aa: CATTSGGRDTQYF
v_call: TRBV18; cdr3_length: 18; d_call: .; clone_size: .; j_call: TRBJ1-3; cdr3_nt: TGTGCCAGCTCACCCCTAGGACAGCCTGATTACGCCGGAAACACCATATATTTT; cdr3_aa: CASSPLGQPDYAGNTIYF
v_call: TRBV19; cdr3_length: 15; d_call: TRBD1; clone_size: .; j_call: TRBJ1-5; cdr3_nt: TGTGCCAGTAGTTCCAACAGGGGAGGCAATCAGCCCCAGCATTTT; cdr3_aa: CASSSNRGGNQPQHF
v_call: TRBV19; cdr3_length: 13; d_call: TRBD2; clone_size: .; j_call: TRBJ2-1; cdr3_nt: TGTGCCAGTAGAGAGCGGGGCGGCAATGAGCAGTTCTTC; cdr3_aa: CASRERGGNEQFF
v_call: TRBV4-1; cdr3_length: 21; d_call: TRBD1; clone_size: .; j_call: TRBJ1-2; cdr3_nt: TGCGCCAGCAGCCAGCATGGTGATCGGATTAACCCGACAGGGGGAAGATATGGCTACACCTTC; cdr3_aa: CASSQHGDRINPTGGRYGYTF
v_call: TRBV5-8; cdr3_length: 14; d_call: .; clone_size: few; j_call: TRBJ1-6; cdr3_nt: TGTGCCAGCAGCTTGGCCCAGGGATATTCACCCCTCCACTTT; cdr3_aa: CASSLAQGYSPLHF
v_call: TRBV6-1; cdr3_length: 15; d_call: TRBD1; clone_size: .; j_call: TRBJ1-1; cdr3_nt: TGTGCCAGCAACCAGGGGACAGGCGGGAACACTGAAGCTTTCTTT; cdr3_aa: CASNQGTGGNTEAFF
v_call: TRBV19; cdr3_length: 15; d_call: TRBD1; clone_size: .; j_call: TRBJ1-1; cdr3_nt: TGTGCCAGTAGTACCTCAGGGGGCTGGGGCACTGAAGCTTTCTTT; cdr3_aa: CASSTSGGWGTEAFF
v_call: TRBV6-1; cdr3_length: 15; d_call: .; clone_size: .; j_call: TRBJ1-5; cdr3_nt: TGTGCCAGCAAACCCTCCAGTGATAGCAATCAGCCCCAGCATTTT; cdr3_aa: CASKPSSDSNQPQHF
v_call: TRBV5-1; cdr3_length: 15; d_call: .; clone_size: .; j_call: TRBJ1-4; cdr3_nt: TGCGCCAGCAGCTTGACAGGGTCGGGGGGTGAAAAACTGTTTTTT; cdr3_aa: CASSLTGSGGEKLFF
v_call: TRBV21-1; cdr3_length: 13; d_call: .; clone_size: .; j_call: TRBJ1-5; cdr3_nt: TGTGCCAGCAGCGTCGGAGTCAATCAGCCCCAGCATTTT; cdr3_aa: CASSVGVNQPQHF
v_call: TRBV7-9; cdr3_length: 15; d_call: TRBD1; clone_size: .; j_call: TRBJ2-7; cdr3_nt: TGTGCCAGCAGCTTAGCTCGGGACAGGCGATACGAGCAGTACTTC; cdr3_aa: CASSLARDRRYEQYF
v_call: TRBV4-3; cdr3_length: 18; d_call: TRBD2; clone_size: .; j_call: TRBJ2-1; cdr3_nt: TGCGCCAGCAGCCAAGATGGAGTCGGGGGGAGCTCCTACAATGAGCAGTTCTTC; cdr3_aa: CASSQDGVGGSSYNEQFF
v_call: TRBV7-2; cdr3_length: 13; d_call: .; clone_size: .; j_call: TRBJ2-7; cdr3_nt: TGTGCCAGCAGCTTAATTGCACCCTACGAGCAGTACTTC; cdr3_aa: CASSLIAPYEQYF
v_call: TRBV28; cdr3_length: 13; d_call: .; clone_size: .; j_call: TRBJ1-2; cdr3_nt: TGTGCCAGCAGTTTAGTGGGGGCGCTTGGCTACACCTTC; cdr3_aa: CASSLVGALGYTF
v_call: TRBV11-2; cdr3_length: 14; d_call: .; clone_size: .; j_call: TRBJ2-3; cdr3_nt: TGTGCCAGCAGCTCATTTCGGGGGTCAGATACGCAGTATTTT; cdr3_aa: CASSSFRGSDTQYF
v_call: TRBV29-1; cdr3_length: 11; d_call: .; clone_size: .; j_call: TRBJ1-1; cdr3_nt: TGCAGCGCTCACAGGAACACTGAAGCTTTCTTT; cdr3_aa: CSAHRNTEAFF